The rows below give T cell receptor beta chains drawn from one sample of a study of radiotherapy plus CTLA-4 blockade in lung cancer. Clones were sequenced by immunoSEQ multiplex PCR, and TCRdb holds only the in-frame ones, with some missing. The table includes about 94,000 clones, roughly 80% detected once. The material was peripheral blood, obtained from a patient treated with radiotherapy plus ipilimumab. These receptors were taken from a human donor with non-small cell lung cancer that progressed on radiotherapy plus ipilimumab. Both conserved end residues are part of each CDR3. A D gene is named only where the DNA matches it firmly. The size field is filled for only some rows; it gives once, few, many or a size class.

TRBJ1-3 few TRBV7-9 - CASSSQLWTVPNSGNTIYF TGTGCCAGCAGCTCACAACTCTGGACAGTTCCTAACTCTGGAAACACCATATATTTT
TRBJ2-1 - TRBV25-1 - CASSKGGSRVGQFF TGTGCCAGCAGTAAAGGGGGGTCCCGGGTTGGGCAGTTCTTC
TRBJ2-1 - TRBV7-3 - CASSLGRGNNEQFF TGTGCCAGCAGCTTGGGGCGGGGTAACAATGAGCAGTTCTTC
TRBJ2-6 - TRBV27 TRBD1 CASSPIPGQASSGANVLTF TGTGCCAGCAGTCCCATACCGGGACAGGCTAGCTCTGGGGCCAACGTCCTGACTTTC
TRBJ2-7 many TRBV5-1 TRBD2 CASSSGTSGYEQYF TGCGCCAGCAGCTCCGGGACTAGCGGCTACGAGCAGTACTTC
TRBJ2-3 - TRBV6-1 - CASSELPQQYF TGTGCCAGCAGTGAGCTTCCGCAGCAGTATTTT
TRBJ2-1 - TRBV5-4 - CASSFRGGHYNEQFF TGTGCCAGCAGCTTCCGCGGCGGACACTACAATGAGCAGTTCTTC
TRBJ2-7 - TRBV4-1 TRBD2 CASSHALAGGRGEQYF TGCGCCAGCAGCCATGCACTAGCGGGAGGCCGCGGCGAGCAGTACTTC
TRBJ1-2 once TRBV6-6 - CASSSGGYTF TGTGCCAGCAGTTCGGGTGGCTACACCTTC
TRBJ2-5 once TRBV19 TRBD2 CASSMSSGRARQETQYF TGTGCCAGTAGTATGTCCAGCGGGAGGGCTAGACAAGAGACCCAGTACTTC